This T cell receptor (beta chain) was retrieved from a study of cytomegalovirus exposure and HLA in healthy donors. Background on the study: Samples from HLA-typed donors yielded about 86 million unique TCRs in an early data release. Whole-study findings and limits: Confirmation was obtained in vitro that three CMV-associated chains are specific for CMV antigens. A list of approximately 160 TCR beta chains associated with cytomegalovirus was given.

Every donor was a healthy person donating bone marrow. With regard to this clone: Its antigen is currently unknown.

V lost 6 bases, J lost 2 bases, and 17 bases lay in between. The CDR3 covers 16 residues. Germline V gene data show CDR1 as KGHSH and CDR2 as LQKENI. 13 Jbeta primers and 60 Vbeta primers were used for the PCR. The protocol was immunoSEQ multiplex PCR, while the TCRdb copy is restricted to in-frame clones and leaves out a portion. The profile shows under 200,000 clones, around 78% of them singletons. The receptor's source is a man aged 30-40 years in good health and CMV-seronegative. This chain joins TRBV18 and TRBJ2-1; D tentatively fits TRBD1 or TRBD2 (6 bases each). Specimen: PBMCs. CDR3 region: CASSPGDGSPYNEQFF. CDR3 bases: TGTGCCAGCTCCCCAGGGGACGGGAGTCCCTACAATGAGCAGTTCTTC.